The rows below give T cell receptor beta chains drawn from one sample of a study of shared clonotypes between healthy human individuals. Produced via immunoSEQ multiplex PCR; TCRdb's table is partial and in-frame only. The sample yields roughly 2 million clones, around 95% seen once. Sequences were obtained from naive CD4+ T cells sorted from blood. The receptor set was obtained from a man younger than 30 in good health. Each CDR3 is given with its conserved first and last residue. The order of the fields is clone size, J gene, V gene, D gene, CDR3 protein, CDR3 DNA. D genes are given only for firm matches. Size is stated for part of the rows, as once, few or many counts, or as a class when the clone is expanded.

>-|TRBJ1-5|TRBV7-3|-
CASSFFFYPKFQGQPQHF
TGTGCCAGCAGCTTCTTTTTCTACCCAAAGTTTCAAGGTCAGCCCCAGCATTTT
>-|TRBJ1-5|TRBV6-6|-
CASSYPTGISNQPQHF
TGTGCCAGCAGTTACCCCACAGGAATTAGCAATCAGCCCCAGCATTTT
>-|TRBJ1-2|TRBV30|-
CAWSVSRNYGYTF
TGTGCCTGGAGTGTATCTAGGAACTATGGCTACACCTTC
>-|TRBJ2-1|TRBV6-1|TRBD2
CASSPTSGASNEQFF
TGTGCCAGCAGTCCCACAAGCGGGGCTTCAAATGAGCAGTTCTTC
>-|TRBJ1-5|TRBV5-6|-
CASSRQGRSNQPQHF
TGTGCCAGCAGCCGGCAGGGGAGGTCAAATCAGCCCCAGCATTTT
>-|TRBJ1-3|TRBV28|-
CASNLGNTIYF
TGTGCCAGCAATCTGGGAAACACCATATATTTT
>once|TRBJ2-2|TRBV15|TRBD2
CATSRDKRESGELFF
TGTGCCACCAGCAGAGATAAGCGGGAGTCCGGGGAGCTGTTTTTT
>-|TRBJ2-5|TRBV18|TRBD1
CASSPQLLAGGAETQYF
TGTGCCAGCTCACCACAACTTTTGGCAGGGGGCGCAGAGACCCAGTACTTC
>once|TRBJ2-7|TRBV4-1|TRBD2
CASSPIRTSPEQYF
TGCGCCAGCAGCCCAATCCGGACTAGTCCCGAGCAGTACTTC
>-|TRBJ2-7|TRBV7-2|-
CASSSFLGTQVEQYF
TGTGCCAGCAGCAGCTTTTTAGGGACACAGGTCGAGCAGTACTTC
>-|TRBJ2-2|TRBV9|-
CASSVAQGSTGELFF
TGTGCCAGCAGCGTAGCCCAGGGGTCCACCGGGGAGCTGTTTTTT
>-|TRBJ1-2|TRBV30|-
CAWTGTYGYTF
TGTGCCTGGACAGGGACTTATGGCTACACCTTC
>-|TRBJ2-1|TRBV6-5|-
CASSPIVGNEQFF
TGTGCCAGCAGCCCTATAGTAGGCAATGAGCAGTTCTTC